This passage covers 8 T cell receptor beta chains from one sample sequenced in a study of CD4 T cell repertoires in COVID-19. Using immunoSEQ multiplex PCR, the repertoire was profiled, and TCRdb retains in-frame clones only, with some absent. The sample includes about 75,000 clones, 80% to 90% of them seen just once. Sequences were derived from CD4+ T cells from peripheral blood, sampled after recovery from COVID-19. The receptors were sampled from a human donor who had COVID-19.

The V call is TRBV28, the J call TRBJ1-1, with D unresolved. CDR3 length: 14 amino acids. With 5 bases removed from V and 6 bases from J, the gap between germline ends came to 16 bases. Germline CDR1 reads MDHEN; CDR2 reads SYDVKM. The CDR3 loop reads CASSLNHGFSEAFF. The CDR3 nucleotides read TGTGCCAGCAGTCTGAACCACGGCTTTTCTGAAGCTTTCTTT.

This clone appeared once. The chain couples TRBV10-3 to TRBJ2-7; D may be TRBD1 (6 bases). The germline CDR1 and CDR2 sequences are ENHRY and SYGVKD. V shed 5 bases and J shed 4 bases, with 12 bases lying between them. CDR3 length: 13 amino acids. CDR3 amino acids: CAISSGTPYEQYF. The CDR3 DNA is TGTGCCATCAGTTCCGGGACACCATACGAGCAGTACTTC.

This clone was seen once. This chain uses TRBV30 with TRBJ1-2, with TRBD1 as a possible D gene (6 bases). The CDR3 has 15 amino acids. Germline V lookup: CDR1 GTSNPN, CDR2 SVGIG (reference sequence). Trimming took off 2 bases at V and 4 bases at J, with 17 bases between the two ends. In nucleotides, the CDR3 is TGTGCCTGGAGTTCCTACCGGGACACATCCTATGGCTACACCTTC. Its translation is CAWSSYRDTSYGYTF.

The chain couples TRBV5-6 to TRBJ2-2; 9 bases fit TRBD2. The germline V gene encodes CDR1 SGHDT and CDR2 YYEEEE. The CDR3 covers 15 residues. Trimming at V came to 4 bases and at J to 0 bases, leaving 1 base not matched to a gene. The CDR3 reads CASSRGGANTGELFF. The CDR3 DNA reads TGTGCCAGCAGCCGCGGGGGGGCGAACACCGGGGAGCTGTTTTTT.

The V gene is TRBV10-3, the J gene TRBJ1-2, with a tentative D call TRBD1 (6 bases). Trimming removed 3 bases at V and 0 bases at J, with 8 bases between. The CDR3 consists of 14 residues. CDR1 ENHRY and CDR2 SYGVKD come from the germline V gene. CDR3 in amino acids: CAISEGGANYGYTF. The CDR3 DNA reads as TGTGCCATCAGTGAAGGGGGAGCTAACTATGGCTACACCTTC.

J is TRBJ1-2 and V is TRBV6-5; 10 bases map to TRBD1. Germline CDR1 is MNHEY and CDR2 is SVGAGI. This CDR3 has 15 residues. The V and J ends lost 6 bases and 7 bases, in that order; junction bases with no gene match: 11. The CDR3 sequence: CASRRKPGTGVGYTF. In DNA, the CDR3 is TGTGCCAGCAGGCGTAAGCCCGGGACAGGGGTTGGCTACACCTTC.

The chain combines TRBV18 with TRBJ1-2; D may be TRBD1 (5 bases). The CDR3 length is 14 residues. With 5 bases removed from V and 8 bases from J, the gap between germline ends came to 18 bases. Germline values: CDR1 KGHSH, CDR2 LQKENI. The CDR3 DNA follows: TGTGCCAGCTCAAAAATCGCAGGGCCTGACGGCTACACCTTC. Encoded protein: CASSKIAGPDGYTF.

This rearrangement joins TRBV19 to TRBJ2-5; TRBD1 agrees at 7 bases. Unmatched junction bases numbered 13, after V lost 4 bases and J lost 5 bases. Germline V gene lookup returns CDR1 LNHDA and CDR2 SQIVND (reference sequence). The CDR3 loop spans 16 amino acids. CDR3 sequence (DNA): TGTGCCAGTAGTACTCTACAGGGGATCCTTGGGGAGACCCAGTACTTC. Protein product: CASSTLQGILGETQYF. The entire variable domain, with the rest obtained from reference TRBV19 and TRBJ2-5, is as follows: DGGITQSPKYLFRKEGQNVTLSCEQNLNHDAMYWYRQDPGQGLRLIYYSQIVNDFQKGDIAEGYSVSREKKESFPLTVTSAQKNPTAFYLCASSTLQGILGETQYFGPGTRLLVL.